This T cell receptor (beta chain) was sequenced during a study of T cells in Graves' hyperthyroidism and ophthalmopathy. Study as a whole: Peripheral blood was acquired at first diagnosis, ahead of any therapy whatsoever.

As to this clonotype: A much larger clone lies a single base off, so this may be a read error.

TCR beta CDR3 region amplification was performed from RNA transcripts. HTBI primers drove first-round RT-PCR of the TCR CDR3. From the multiplex PCR reads, TCRdb called clonotypes with MiXCR, one entry per CDR3 protein. The sample shows roughly 530,000 distinct CDR3 sequences, approximately 17% of them seen only once. CDR1 is DFQATT and CDR2 is SNEGSKA in the germline V gene (reference sequence). This CDR3 comprises 16 residues. The chain combines TRBV20-1 with TRBJ1-5, with a possible D match to TRBD1 (5 bases). TRBJ2-3 matches the DNA end more closely, so the J call is doubtful. This TCR was sampled from a woman in her late teens or twenties with Graves' ophthalmopathy. Material for sequencing was blood. CDR3: CSPLDVQGVGNQPQYF. In DNA, the CDR3 is TGCAGTCCCTTGGATGTCCAAGGGGTTGGCAATCAGCCCCAGTATTTT.